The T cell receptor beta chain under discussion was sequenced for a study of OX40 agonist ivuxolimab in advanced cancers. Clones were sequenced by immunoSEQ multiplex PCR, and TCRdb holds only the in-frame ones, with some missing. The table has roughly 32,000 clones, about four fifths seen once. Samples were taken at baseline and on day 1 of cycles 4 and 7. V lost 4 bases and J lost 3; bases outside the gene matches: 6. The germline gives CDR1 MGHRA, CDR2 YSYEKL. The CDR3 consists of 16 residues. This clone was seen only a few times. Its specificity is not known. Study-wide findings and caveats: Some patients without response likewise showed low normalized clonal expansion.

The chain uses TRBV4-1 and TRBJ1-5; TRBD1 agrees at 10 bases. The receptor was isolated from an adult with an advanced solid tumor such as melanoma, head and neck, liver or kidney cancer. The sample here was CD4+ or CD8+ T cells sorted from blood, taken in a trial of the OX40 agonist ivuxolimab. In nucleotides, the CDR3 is TGCGCCAGCAGCCCCGGGGACAGGGGACTCAATCAGCCCCAGCATTTT. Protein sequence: CASSPGDRGLNQPQHF.